Sequencing of this T cell receptor beta chain was carried out in a study of cytomegalovirus exposure and HLA in healthy donors. V was shortened by 7 bases and J by 6 bases, with 9 bases between the two germline ends. Germline assignment: CDR1 LNHDA and CDR2 SQIVND (reference sequence). This CDR3 region has 12 residues. Both 60 Vbeta primers and 13 Jbeta primers went into the PCR. Sequencing used immunoSEQ multiplex PCR; TCRdb keeps in-frame clones, though not all of them. The profile shows some 140,000 clones, 60% to 80% of them singletons. Points from the study as a whole: Sequencing likely generated an artifact that appeared as a cluster of highly shared sequence variants. The study reported that TCR beta sequences accurately predicted HLA-A and HLA-B alleles in most subjects.

Everyone who donated was a healthy bone marrow donor. Nominally healthy donors provided the samples, though records likely missed some immune exposures. Turning to this clone: No antigen is known for it.

The V gene is TRBV19, the J gene TRBJ1-4; tentative D call: TRBD1 (5 bases). The sequence derives from a man between 50 and 59 years old in good health and CMV-seronegative. The sequenced sample consisted of PBMCs. The CDR3: CASNGDYEKLFF. The CDR3 coding sequence is TGTGCCAGTAACGGGGACTATGAAAAACTGTTTTTT.